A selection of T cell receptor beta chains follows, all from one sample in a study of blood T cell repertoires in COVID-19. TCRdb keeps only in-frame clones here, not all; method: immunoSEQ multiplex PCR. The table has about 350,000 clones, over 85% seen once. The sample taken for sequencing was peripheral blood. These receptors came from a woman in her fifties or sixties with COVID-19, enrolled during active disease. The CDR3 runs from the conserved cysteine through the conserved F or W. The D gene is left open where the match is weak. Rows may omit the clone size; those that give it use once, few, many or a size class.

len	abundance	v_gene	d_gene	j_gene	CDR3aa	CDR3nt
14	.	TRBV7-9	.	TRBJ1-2	CASSLPGGSYGYTF	TGTGCCAGCAGCCTTCCGGGGGGTTCCTATGGCTACACCTTC
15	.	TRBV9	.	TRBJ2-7	CASSVADSKTYEQYF	TGTGCCAGCAGCGTAGCTGACAGTAAGACCTACGAGCAGTACTTC
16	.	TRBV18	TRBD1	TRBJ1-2	CASSQMTGTGAHGYTF	TGTGCCAGCTCACAAATGACCGGGACAGGGGCGCATGGCTACACCTTC
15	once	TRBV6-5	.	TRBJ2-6	CATWSGEAGANVLTF	TGTGCCACTTGGTCAGGGGAAGCTGGGGCCAACGTCCTGACTTTC
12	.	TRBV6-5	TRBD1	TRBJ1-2	CASRTGDYGYTF	TGTGCCAGCAGGACAGGGGACTATGGCTACACCTTC
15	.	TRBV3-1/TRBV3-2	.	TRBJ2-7	CASSQMGGARYEQYF	TGTGCCAGCAGCCAAATGGGTGGGGCTCGCTACGAGCAGTACTTC
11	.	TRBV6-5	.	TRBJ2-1	CASTPYNEQFF	TGTGCCAGCACCCCATACAATGAGCAGTTCTTC
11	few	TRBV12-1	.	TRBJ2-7	CASSAAYEQYF	TGTGCCAGCAGCGCTGCGTACGAGCAGTACTTC
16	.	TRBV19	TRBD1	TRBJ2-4	CASSISEQGERDIQYF	TGTGCCAGTAGTATATCGGAACAGGGGGAGAGGGACATTCAGTACTTC
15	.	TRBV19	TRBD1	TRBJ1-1	CASSGQGAMYTEAFF	TGTGCCAGTAGTGGACAGGGGGCTATGTACACTGAAGCTTTCTTT
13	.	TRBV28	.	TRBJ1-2	CASSFGTTYGYTF	TGTGCCAGCAGTTTTGGGACTACCTATGGCTACACCTTC
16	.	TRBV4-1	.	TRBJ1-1	CASSQERSRGNTEAFF	TGCGCCAGCAGCCAAGAACGTTCTAGGGGGAACACTGAAGCTTTCTTT
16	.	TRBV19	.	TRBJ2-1	CASNPPGAKSYNEQFF	TGTGCCAGTAACCCCCCTGGGGCCAAATCCTACAATGAGCAGTTCTTC
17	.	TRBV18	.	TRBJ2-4	CASSPGDFFLAKNIQYF	TGTGCCAGCTCACCCGGAGACTTTTTTTTAGCCAAAAACATTCAGTACTTC
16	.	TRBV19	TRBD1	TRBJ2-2	CASSHTGAPNTGELFF	TGTGCCAGTAGTCACACAGGGGCCCCGAACACCGGGGAGCTGTTTTTT
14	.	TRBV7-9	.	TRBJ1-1	CASSSSGVRTEAFF	TGTGCCAGCAGCTCATCAGGGGTGCGCACTGAAGCTTTCTTT
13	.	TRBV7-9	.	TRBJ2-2	CASLAPSSGELFF	TGTGCCAGTCTAGCCCCCTCCAGCGGGGAGCTGTTTTTT
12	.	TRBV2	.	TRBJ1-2	CASGGDGYGYTF	TGTGCCAGCGGGGGGGACGGCTATGGCTACACCTTC
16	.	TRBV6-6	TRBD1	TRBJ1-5	CASSFTGTGDNQPQHF	TGTGCCAGCAGTTTCACCGGGACAGGGGACAATCAGCCCCAGCATTTT
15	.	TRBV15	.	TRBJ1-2	CATSRVGAENYGYTF	TGTGCCACCAGCAGAGTGGGCGCCGAAAACTATGGCTACACCTTC
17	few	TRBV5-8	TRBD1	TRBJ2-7	CASSPDRGRENQYEQYF	TGTGCCAGCAGTCCGGACAGGGGGCGCGAGAACCAGTACGAGCAGTACTTC
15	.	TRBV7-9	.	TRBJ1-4	CASSSNRDLYEKLFF	TGTGCCAGCAGCTCCAACAGGGATCTTTACGAAAAACTGTTTTTT
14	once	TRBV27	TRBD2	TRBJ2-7	CASRRSGGTYEQYF	TGTGCCAGCAGACGTAGCGGGGGGACCTACGAGCAGTACTTC
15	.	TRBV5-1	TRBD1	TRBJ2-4	CASSPSTGVANIQYF	TGCGCCAGCAGCCCCTCGACAGGGGTGGCAAACATTCAGTACTTC
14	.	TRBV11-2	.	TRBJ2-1	CASSLDHSNNEQFF	TGTGCCAGCAGCTTAGATCACAGCAACAATGAGCAGTTCTTC
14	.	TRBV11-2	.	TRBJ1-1	CASSLDPGSTEAFF	TGTGCCAGCAGCTTAGATCCAGGCTCCACTGAAGCTTTCTTT
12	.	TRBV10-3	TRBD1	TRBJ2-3	CAISDLGQGAYF	TGTGCCATCAGTGACTTAGGACAGGGTGCGTATTTT
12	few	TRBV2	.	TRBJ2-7	CASSRDTYEQYF	TGTGCCAGCAGTCGGGACACCTACGAGCAGTACTTC
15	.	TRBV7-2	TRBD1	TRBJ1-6	CASSLRDSYNSPLHF	TGTGCCAGCAGCTTACGGGACAGCTATAATTCACCCCTCCACTTT
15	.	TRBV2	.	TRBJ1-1	CASSALQGARTEAFF	TGTGCCAGCAGTGCTCTACAGGGAGCTCGGACTGAAGCTTTCTTT
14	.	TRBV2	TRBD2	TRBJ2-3	CASSLAGGTDTQYF	TGTGCCAGCAGTTTAGCGGGGGGCACAGATACGCAGTATTTT
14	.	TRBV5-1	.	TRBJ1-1	CASSWTDWNTEAFF	TGCGCCAGCAGCTGGACAGACTGGAACACTGAAGCTTTCTTT
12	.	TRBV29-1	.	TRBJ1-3	CSVESGDHTIYF	TGCAGCGTCGAGTCAGGGGACCACACCATATATTTT
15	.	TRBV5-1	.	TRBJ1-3	CASSVSGEAGNTIYF	TGCGCCAGCAGCGTTTCGGGGGAAGCTGGAAACACCATATATTTT